This T cell receptor (beta chain) was recovered during a study of cytomegalovirus exposure and HLA in healthy donors. CDR3 length equals 15 residues. Trimming took off 1 base at V and 8 bases at J, with 14 bases between the two ends. Germline CDR1 reads MNHEY; CDR2 reads SMNVEV (reference sequence). The primer mix had 60 Vbeta and 13 Jbeta primers. This table comes from immunoSEQ multiplex PCR, and its TCRdb copy is limited to in-frame clones, with some not included. The sample records approximately 150,000 clones, around two thirds being singletons. This clone was detected only once. The sequence came from a man aged 30-40 years in good health and CMV-seropositive. This rearrangement joins TRBV27 to TRBJ1-4; D is uncertain. Sequenced material: PBMCs. This CDR3 reads CASSLFSRPEEKLFF. CDR3 bases: TGTGCCAGCAGTTTATTTTCCAGGCCGGAAGAAAAACTGTTTTTT. The whole variable domain, filled in from reference TRBV27 and TRBJ1-4, reads EAQVTQNPRYLITVTGKKLTVTCSQNMNHEYMSWYRQDPGLGLRQIYYSMNVEVTDKGDVPEGYKVSRKEKRNFPLILESPSPNQTSLYFCASSLFSRPEEKLFFGSGTQLSVL.